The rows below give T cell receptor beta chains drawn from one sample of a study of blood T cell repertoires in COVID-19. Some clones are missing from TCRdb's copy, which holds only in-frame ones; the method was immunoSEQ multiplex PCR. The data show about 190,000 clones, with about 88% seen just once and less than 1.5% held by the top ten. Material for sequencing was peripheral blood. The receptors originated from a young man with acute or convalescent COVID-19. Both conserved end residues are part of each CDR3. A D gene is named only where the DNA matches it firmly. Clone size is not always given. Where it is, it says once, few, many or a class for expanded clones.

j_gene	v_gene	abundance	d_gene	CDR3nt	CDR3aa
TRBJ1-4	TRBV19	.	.	TGTGCCAGTAGTATGATACGGGGTAGGGCCCCGGAAAAACTGTTTTTT	CASSMIRGRAPEKLFF
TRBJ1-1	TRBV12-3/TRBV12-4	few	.	TGTGCCAGCAGTTTACAGAACACTGAAGCTTTCTTT	CASSLQNTEAFF
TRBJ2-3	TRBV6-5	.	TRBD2	TGTGCCAGCAGTTACTTTAGCGGGGGCCGTGGAGATACGCAGTATTTT	CASSYFSGGRGDTQYF
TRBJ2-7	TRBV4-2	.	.	TGTGCCAGCAGCCAAGTGGGCGGGGAGTCCTACGAGCAGTACTTC	CASSQVGGESYEQYF
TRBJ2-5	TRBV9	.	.	TGTGCCAGCCAGGGTGTCGAAGAGACCCAGTACTTC	CASQGVEETQYF
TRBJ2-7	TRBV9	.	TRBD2	TGTGCCAGCAGTAGGATCAGCGGGACCTTACCGTACGAGCAGTACTTC	CASSRISGTLPYEQYF
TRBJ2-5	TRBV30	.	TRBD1	TGTGCCTGGAGTGCTTCCCTGGGACAGGGCGCGACCCAGTACTTC	CAWSASLGQGATQYF
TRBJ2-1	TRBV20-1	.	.	TGCAGTGCTAGTCAGGGGCCCTCCTACAATGAGCAGTTCTTC	CSASQGPSYNEQFF
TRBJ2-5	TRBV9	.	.	TGTGCCAGCACCCCAATGGGGGCTAGTACAGAGACCCAGTACTTC	CASTPMGASTETQYF
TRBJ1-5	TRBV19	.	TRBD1	TGTGCCAGTAGGGACAGGTTCAATCAGCCCCAGCATTTT	CASRDRFNQPQHF
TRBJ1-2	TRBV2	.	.	TGTGCCAGCAGGGAGATCGGGACACAACTCTATGGCTACACCTTC	CASREIGTQLYGYTF
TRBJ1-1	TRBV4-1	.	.	TGCGCCAGCAGCTTTCGGGGGGAACTACAGACAGTGAACACTGAAGCTTTCTTT	CASSFRGELQTVNTEAFF
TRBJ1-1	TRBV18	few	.	TGTGCCAGCTCCAGGACAGCAAGGAACACTGAAGCTTTCTTT	CASSRTARNTEAFF
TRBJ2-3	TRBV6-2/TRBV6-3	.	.	TGTGCCAGCAGTTTGAGGTCAGATACGCAGTATTTT	CASSLRSDTQYF
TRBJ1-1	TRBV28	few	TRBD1	TGTGCCAGCACCCGGACAGGGGGCACTGAAGCTTTCTTT	CASTRTGGTEAFF
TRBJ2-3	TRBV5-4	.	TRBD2	TGTGCCAGCAGCTTGATGGTAGCGGGACGCACAGATACGCAGTATTTT	CASSLMVAGRTDTQYF
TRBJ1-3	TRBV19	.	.	TGTGCCAGTAGTATCGGAGGGACTGGAAACACCATATATTTT	CASSIGGTGNTIYF
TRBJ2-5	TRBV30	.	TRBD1	TGTGCCTGGATGTCCAGGGGGGAGACCCAGTACTTC	CAWMSRGETQYF
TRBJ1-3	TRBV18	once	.	TGTGCCAGCTCACTGGACACTGGAAACACCATATATTTT	CASSLDTGNTIYF
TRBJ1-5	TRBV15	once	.	TGTGCCACCAGCAGAGATACGGGGTATAGCAATCAGCCCCAGCATTTT	CATSRDTGYSNQPQHF
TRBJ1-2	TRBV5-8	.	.	TGTGCCAGCAGCTTGGTGAGACGGGACTATGGCTACACCTTC	CASSLVRRDYGYTF
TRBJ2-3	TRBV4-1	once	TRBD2	TGCGCCAGCAGCCAATCCGGGGGGACGCAGTATTTT	CASSQSGGTQYF
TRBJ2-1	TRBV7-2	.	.	TGTGCCAGCAGCCCCCAAGGATTAGCGCTAAACAATGAGCAGTTCTTC	CASSPQGLALNNEQFF
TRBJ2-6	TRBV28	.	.	TGTGCCAGCAGGACCTCGAGGGTCGGGGCCAACGTCCTGACTTTC	CASRTSRVGANVLTF
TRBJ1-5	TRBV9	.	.	TGTGCCAGCAGCGCCTATCAGCCCCAGCATTTT	CASSAYQPQHF
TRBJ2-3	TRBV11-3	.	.	TGTGCCAGCCGAAACGGGCAGTATTTT	CASRNGQYF
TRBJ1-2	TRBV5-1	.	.	TGCGCCAGCAGCTTGGCGACAGACTATGGCTACACCTTC	CASSLATDYGYTF
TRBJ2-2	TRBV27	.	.	TGTGCCAGCACAACAGGGTCGGGGGAGCTGTTTTTT	CASTTGSGELFF
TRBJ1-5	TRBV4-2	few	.	TGTGCCAGCAGCCAAAACCACAGGGATAGCAATCAGCCCCAGCATTTT	CASSQNHRDSNQPQHF
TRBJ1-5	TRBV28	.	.	TGTGCCAGCAGTGAAGGACGCCGGAGGAGCAATCAGCCCCAGCATTTT	CASSEGRRRSNQPQHF
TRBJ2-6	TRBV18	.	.	TGTGCCAGCTCACCACCGCAGGGTAGGGCCAACGTCCTGACTTTC	CASSPPQGRANVLTF
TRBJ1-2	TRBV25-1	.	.	TGTGCCAGCAGTGCGGGACTGCAGTATGGCTACACCTTC	CASSAGLQYGYTF
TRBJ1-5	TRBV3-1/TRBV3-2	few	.	TGTGCCAGCAGCCACTCCGAGAGGAATCAGCCCCAGCATTTT	CASSHSERNQPQHF
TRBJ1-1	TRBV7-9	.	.	TGTGCCAGCAGCTTAGTTAACGGGGGTCTGAACACTGAAGCTTTCTTT	CASSLVNGGLNTEAFF
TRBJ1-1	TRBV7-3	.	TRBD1	TGTGCCAGCAGCATTCAGGGGGGGAACACTGAAGCTTTCTTT	CASSIQGGNTEAFF
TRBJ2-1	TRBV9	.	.	TGTGCCAGCAGCCCGGCCGCCAGGGGTGGGCCGGAGCAGTTCTTC	CASSPAARGGPEQFF
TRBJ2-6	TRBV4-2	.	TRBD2	TGTGCCAGCAGCCAAGTAGTAGCGGGGACGTCTAGTGGGGCCAACGTCCTGACTTTC	CASSQVVAGTSSGANVLTF
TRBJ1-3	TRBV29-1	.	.	TGCAGCGCTTCCCCAGGTGGATCTGGAAACACCATATATTTT	CSASPGGSGNTIYF
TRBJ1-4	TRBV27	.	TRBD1	TGTGCCAGCGGACAGGGGTTTGGTGAAAAACTGTTTTTT	CASGQGFGEKLFF